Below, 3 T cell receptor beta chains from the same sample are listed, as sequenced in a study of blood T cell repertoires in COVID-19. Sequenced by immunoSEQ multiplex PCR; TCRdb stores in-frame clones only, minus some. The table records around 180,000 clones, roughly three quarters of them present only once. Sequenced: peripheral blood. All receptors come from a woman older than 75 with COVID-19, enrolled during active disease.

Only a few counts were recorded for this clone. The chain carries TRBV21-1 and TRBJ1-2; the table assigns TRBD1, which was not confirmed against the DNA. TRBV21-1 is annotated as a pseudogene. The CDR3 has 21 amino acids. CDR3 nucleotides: TGTGCCAGCGGGGCCTCGAGACAGGATAGGTCCTACAAGAGTCCTAACTATGGCTACACCTTC. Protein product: CASGASRQDRSYKSPNYGYTF.

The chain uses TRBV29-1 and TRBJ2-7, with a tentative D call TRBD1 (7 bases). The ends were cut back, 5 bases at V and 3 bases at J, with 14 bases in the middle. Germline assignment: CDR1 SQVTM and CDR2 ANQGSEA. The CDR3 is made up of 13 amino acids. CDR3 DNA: TGCAGCGTTAGGGAGGCAGGGGGCTACGAGCAGTACTTC. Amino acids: CSVREAGGYEQYF.

CDR3 residues: CASAQGGVDYGYTF. The CDR3 DNA reads as TGCGCCAGCGCTCAGGGGGGCGTGGACTATGGCTACACCTTC. The chain uses TRBV5-1 and TRBJ1-2; 7 positions match TRBD1. The CDR3 contains 14 residues. V lost 7 bases to trimming and J lost 3 bases; unmatched junction nucleotides: 9. CDR1 is SGHRS and CDR2 is YFSETQ in the germline V gene.